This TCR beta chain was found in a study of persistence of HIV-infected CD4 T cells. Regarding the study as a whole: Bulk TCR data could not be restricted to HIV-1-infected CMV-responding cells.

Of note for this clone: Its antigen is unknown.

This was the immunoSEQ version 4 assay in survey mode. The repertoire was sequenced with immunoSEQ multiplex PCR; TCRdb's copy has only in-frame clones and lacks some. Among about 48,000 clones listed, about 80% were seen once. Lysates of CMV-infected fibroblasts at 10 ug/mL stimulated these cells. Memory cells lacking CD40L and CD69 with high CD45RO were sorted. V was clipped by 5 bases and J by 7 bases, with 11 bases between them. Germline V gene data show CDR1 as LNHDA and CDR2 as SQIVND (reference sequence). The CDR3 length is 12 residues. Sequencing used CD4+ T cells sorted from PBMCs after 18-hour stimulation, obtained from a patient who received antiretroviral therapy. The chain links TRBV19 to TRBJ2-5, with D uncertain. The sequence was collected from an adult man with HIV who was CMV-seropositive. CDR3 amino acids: CASSASLGTQYF. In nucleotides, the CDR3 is TGTGCCAGTAGTGCCTCATTGGGGACCCAGTACTTC.